This T cell receptor (beta chain) is from a study of blood T cell repertoires in COVID-19. Method: immunoSEQ multiplex PCR; TCRdb's copy keeps in-frame clones and lacks some. The sample lists 200,000 to 250,000 clones, roughly 83% occurring once. The sample taken for sequencing was peripheral blood. The origin of this receptor is a man older than 75 with acute or convalescent COVID-19.

CDR3 coding DNA: TGTGCCAGCAGCCCTAGGGACAGATCGAACACTGAAGCTTTCTTT. This encodes CASSPRDRSNTEAFF. The rearrangement joins TRBV13 to TRBJ1-1; TRBD1 matches at 7 bases. The length of the CDR3 is 15 residues. V shed 5 bases and J 1 base; nucleotides not matched to a gene: 7. Germline CDR1 PRHDT, CDR2 FYEKMQ (reference sequence).